This entry concerns a single T cell receptor (beta chain). Clones were sequenced by immunoSEQ multiplex PCR, and TCRdb holds only the in-frame ones, with some missing. This table holds about 160,000 clones, roughly 94% found once. The sample comes from a study of control samples from healthy donors and cancer patients. Germline CDR1 WSHSY, CDR2 SAAADI. J lost 7 bases, V lost 1 base, and 2 bases had no gene match. This CDR3 comprises 14 residues. The chain carries TRBV10-2 and TRBJ2-1; 9 nucleotides agree with TRBD1. The source of this sequence is a man between 60 and 70 years old with colorectal cancer. The sequenced sample consisted of PBMCs. Here the CDR3 DNA reads TGCGCCAGCAGTGAGTACAGGGGGCGAAATGAGCAGTTCTTC. Translating gives CASSEYRGRNEQFF.